Sequencing of this TCR beta chain was carried out in a study of CD8 T cells in Susac syndrome. The study, taken as a whole, reports: The study conceded that relatively few individuals underwent its TCR sequencing and HLA analysis.

In the case of this clonotype: Its antigen is unidentified.

Negative isolation yielded the CD8+ and CD4+ T cells, while FACS enriched the TEMRA cells. With random hexamers, about 0.45 to 1 ug RNA was reverse transcribed. Across 54 Vbeta and 13 Jbeta, immunoSEQ multiplex PCR amplified TCR beta CDR3. Each CDR3 protein is one row after TCRdb ran MiXCR on the immunoSEQ multiplex PCR reads. The data hold about 200,000 distinct CDR3 sequences, with 85% to 95% observed a single time. Sequencing used CD4+ T cells from PBMCs. The sequence came from a human donor in good health.

CDR3 protein: CASSARGTAADTQYF. CDR3 bases: TGTGCCAGCAGTGCCAGGGGGACAGCCGCAGATACGCAGTATTTT. The chain is built from TRBV2 and TRBJ2-3; 7 nucleotides match TRBD1. Germline values: CDR1 SNHLY, CDR2 FYNNEI. V gave up 4 bases and J gave up 4 bases; unmatched junction bases: 8. The CDR3 sequence is 15 residues long.